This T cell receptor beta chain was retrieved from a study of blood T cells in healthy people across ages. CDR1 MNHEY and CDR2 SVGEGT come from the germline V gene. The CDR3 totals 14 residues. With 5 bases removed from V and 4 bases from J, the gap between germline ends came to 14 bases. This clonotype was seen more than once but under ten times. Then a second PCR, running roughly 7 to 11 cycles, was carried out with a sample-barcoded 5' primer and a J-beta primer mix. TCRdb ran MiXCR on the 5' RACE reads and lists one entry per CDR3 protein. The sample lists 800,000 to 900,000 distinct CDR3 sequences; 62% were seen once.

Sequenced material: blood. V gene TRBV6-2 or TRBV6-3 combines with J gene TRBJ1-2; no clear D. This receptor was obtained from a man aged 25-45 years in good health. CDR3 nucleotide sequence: TGTGCCAGCAGTAACGGACCGGACGTCTATGGCTACACCTTC. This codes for CASSNGPDVYGYTF.